A selection of T cell receptor beta chains follows, all from one sample in a study of blood T cell repertoires in COVID-19. Produced via immunoSEQ multiplex PCR; TCRdb's table is partial and in-frame only. Of fewer than 400,000 clones detected, around 84% appear once; the ten largest clones hold approximately 1.9%. Sequencing was performed on PBMCs or T cells enriched from blood (not recorded which). These receptors came from a woman aged 30 to 39 who had been exposed to COVID-19. Both conserved end residues are part of each CDR3. D genes are given only for firm matches. The size field is filled for only some rows; it gives once, few, many or a size class.

>-|-|TRBJ1-4|TRBV5-4
CASSPQGLLNEKLFF
TGTGCCAGCAGCCCGCAGGGGTTACTTAATGAAAAACTGTTTTTT
>-|-|TRBJ2-4|TRBV27
CASSFGTGSTNIQYF
TGTGCCAGCAGTTTTGGGACTGGCAGCACAAACATTCAGTACTTC
>-|once|TRBJ2-1|TRBV7-6
CASSLAGTYNEQFF
TGTGCCAGCAGCTTAGCAGGGACATACAATGAGCAGTTCTTC
>-|-|TRBJ1-2|TRBV13
CASSYPAGYGYGYTF
TGTGCCAGCAGCTATCCAGCAGGGTACGGGTATGGCTACACCTTC
>TRBD1|-|TRBJ2-1|TRBV28
CASTQGDRDGEQFF
TGTGCCAGCACCCAGGGGGACAGGGATGGTGAGCAGTTCTTC
>-|-|TRBJ2-2|TRBV28
CASGNTNTGELFF
TGTGCCAGCGGCAACACGAACACCGGGGAGCTGTTTTTT
>-|-|TRBJ2-5|TRBV5-5
CASSFRGASYQETQYF
TGTGCCAGCAGCTTCCGTGGGGCGAGCTACCAAGAGACCCAGTACTTC
>TRBD1|-|TRBJ2-7|TRBV11-2
CASSVSRRGQGDSYEQYF
TGTGCCAGCAGCGTTAGCCGAAGGGGGCAGGGGGACTCCTACGAGCAGTACTTC
>-|-|TRBJ2-6|TRBV29-1
CSVGTSSGANVLTF
TGCAGCGTTGGGACAAGCTCTGGGGCCAACGTCCTGACTTTC
>-|-|TRBJ2-2|TRBV7-9
CASRLRGIKDTGELFF
TGTGCCAGCAGACTTAGGGGTATCAAAGACACCGGGGAGCTGTTTTTT
>-|-|TRBJ1-6|TRBV10-3
CAISEEIRSPLHF
TGTGCCATCAGTGAGGAGATTCGCTCACCCCTCCACTTT
>-|-|TRBJ1-1|TRBV30
CAWSVSSRGEAFF
TGTGCCTGGAGTGTTAGCAGTAGAGGGGAAGCTTTCTTT
>TRBD1|-|TRBJ2-7|TRBV11-1
CASSSRDRVYF
TGTGCCAGCAGCTCCCGGGACAGGGTGTACTTC
>-|-|TRBJ2-7|TRBV13
CASSFSYEQYF
TGTGCCAGCAGCTTCAGCTACGAGCAGTACTTC
>-|-|TRBJ1-5|TRBV7-9
CASSLEGTYNQPQHF
TGTGCCAGCAGCCTAGAGGGGACTTACAATCAGCCCCAGCATTTT
>TRBD2|-|TRBJ2-7|TRBV28
CASSPGGGAGEQYF
TGTGCCAGCAGTCCTGGCGGGGGTGCAGGGGAGCAGTACTTC
>TRBD1|-|TRBJ2-3|TRBV19
CASSMPGTGHTDTQYF
TGTGCCAGTAGTATGCCCGGGACAGGGCACACAGATACGCAGTATTTT
>TRBD1|-|TRBJ2-7|TRBV5-1
CASSAMTGGPYEQYF
TGCGCCAGCAGCGCGATGACAGGGGGCCCTTACGAGCAGTACTTC
>-|many|TRBJ2-7|TRBV6-2/TRBV6-3
CASSYAGVDEQYF
TGTGCCAGCAGTTACGCAGGGGTCGACGAGCAGTACTTC
>TRBD2|-|TRBJ2-2|TRBV9
CASSVGGTTGELFF
TGTGCCAGCAGCGTCGGGGGGACTACCGGGGAGCTGTTTTTT
>TRBD2|-|TRBJ2-1|TRBV5-1
CASSPLWGRASNEQFF
TGCGCCAGCAGCCCACTATGGGGGAGGGCCTCCAATGAGCAGTTCTTC